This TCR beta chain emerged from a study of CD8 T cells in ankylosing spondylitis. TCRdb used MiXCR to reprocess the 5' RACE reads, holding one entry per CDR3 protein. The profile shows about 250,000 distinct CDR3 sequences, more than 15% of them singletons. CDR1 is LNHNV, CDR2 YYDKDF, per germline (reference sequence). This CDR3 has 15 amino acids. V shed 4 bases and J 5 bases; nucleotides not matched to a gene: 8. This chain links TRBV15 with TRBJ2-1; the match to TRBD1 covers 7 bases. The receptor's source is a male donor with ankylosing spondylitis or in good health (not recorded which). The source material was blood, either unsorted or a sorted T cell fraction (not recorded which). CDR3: CATSMTGTVDNEQFF. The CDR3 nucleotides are TGTGCCACCAGCATGACCGGGACAGTGGACAATGAGCAGTTCTTC.